The source of this T cell receptor beta chain is a study of CD8 T cells in ankylosing spondylitis. Study-level findings and limits: Matched synovial fluid from ankylosing spondylitis patients was reported to be enriched for disease-linked clones. Earlier literature documents some of the motif variants in reactive arthritis synovial fluid and blood. A TCR beta motif of under ten highly homologous variants seemed to mark ankylosing spondylitis blood.

CDR3 size: 14 residues. Losses at the gene ends were 5 bases for V and 5 bases for J; bases not matched to a gene: 4. This clonotype has a single count. Its matching antigen is unknown. 5'-RACE, quantitative and with molecular barcodes, yielded the TCR beta libraries. TCRdb called the 5' RACE reads again in MiXCR, with one record for every CDR3 protein. This sample has 300,000 to 400,000 distinct CDR3 sequences; 20% to 25% occur once, and the top ten carry around 16%. The V call is TRBV12-3 or TRBV12-4, the J call TRBJ1-5, with 9 bases fitting TRBD1. This TCR was sampled from a male donor with ankylosing spondylitis. The specimen sequenced was blood, either unsorted or a sorted T cell fraction (not recorded which). CDR3 sequence: CASSGQGRYQPQHF. In DNA, the CDR3 is TGTGCCAGCAGTGGACAGGGGAGGTATCAGCCCCAGCATTTT.